This TCR beta chain was sequenced in a study of siplizumab effects on memory and regulatory T cells. Assay used: immunoSEQ multiplex PCR; TCRdb lists only in-frame clones, some missing. The sample contains roughly 60,000 clones, roughly 97% of which appear only once. The CDR3 totals 15 residues. Looked up from germline, CDR1 is SGHTA and CDR2 is FQGTGA. Trimming cost V 3 bases and J 6 bases, with 16 bases left between them. The V call is TRBV7-3, the J call TRBJ2-3, with D hard to call. The sequence was collected from a human donor in good health. Sample: naive CD8+ T cells sorted from blood. The CDR3 region has the DNA TGTGCCAGCAGCTTGGGCATGACTGAACGGGATACGCAGTATTTT. Its translation is CASSLGMTERDTQYF. The variable domain in full, completed from reference TRBV7-3 and TRBJ2-3, reads GAGVSQTPSNKVTEKGKYVELRCDPISGHTALYWYRQSLGQGPEFLIYFQGTGAADDSGLPNDRFFAVRPEGSVSTLKIQRTERGDSAVYLCASSLGMTERDTQYFGPGTRLTVL.